Listed below are T cell receptor beta chains from one sample, sequenced in a study of control samples from healthy donors and cancer patients. This table comes from immunoSEQ multiplex PCR, and its TCRdb copy is limited to in-frame clones, with some not included. The table shows about 130,000 clones, with roughly 94% occurring only once. The source material was PBMCs. These receptors all stem from a man in his sixties with colorectal cancer. The CDR3 runs from the conserved cysteine through the conserved F or W. A D gene is named only where the DNA matches it firmly. Rows give clone size only sometimes, using once, few, many, or a class for an expanded clone.

abundance	v_gene	d_gene	j_gene	CDR3aa	CDR3nt
.	TRBV30	.	TRBJ1-6	CAWSVPSHASYNSPLHF	TGTGCCTGGAGTGTACCATCCCACGCATCTTATAATTCACCCCTCCACTTT
.	TRBV7-9	TRBD1	TRBJ2-1	CASSPRDSSSYNEQFF	TGTGCCAGCAGCCCCCGGGACAGCAGCTCCTACAATGAGCAGTTCTTC
few	TRBV12-3/TRBV12-4	.	TRBJ1-1	CASSLGNTEAFF	TGTGCCAGCAGTTTAGGGAACACTGAAGCTTTCTTT
.	TRBV18	TRBD1	TRBJ1-5	CASSRGDRDTNQPQHF	TGTGCCAGCTCACGCGGGGACAGGGACACCAATCAGCCCCAGCATTTT
.	TRBV18	.	TRBJ2-3	CASSPGPTTDTQYF	TGTGCCAGCTCACCGGGCCCAACCACAGATACGCAGTATTTT
.	TRBV3-1/TRBV3-2	.	TRBJ1-1	CASSQAQGTEAFF	TGTGCCAGCAGCCAAGCACAGGGAACTGAAGCTTTCTTT
.	TRBV5-4	TRBD2	TRBJ2-1	CASSSGLVGNEQFF	TGTGCCAGCAGCTCCGGACTAGTAGGCAATGAGCAGTTCTTC
.	TRBV3-1/TRBV3-2	.	TRBJ2-5	CASSQGGGPKTQYF	TGTGCCAGCAGCCAAGGGGGGGGGCCGAAGACCCAGTACTTC
.	TRBV10-1	.	TRBJ2-2	CASRGDSNTGELFF	TGCGCCAGCAGGGGGGACTCGAACACCGGGGAGCTGTTTTTT
.	TRBV6-5	.	TRBJ1-4	CASSYSSGSNEKLFF	TGTGCCAGCAGTTACTCGAGTGGGTCTAATGAAAAACTGTTTTTT
.	TRBV6-2/TRBV6-3	.	TRBJ1-4	CASSPVTPRTEKLFF	TGTGCCAGCAGCCCCGTGACACCCAGGACGGAAAAACTGTTTTTT
.	TRBV5-1	.	TRBJ1-2	CASSSTGISGDGGYTF	TGCGCCAGCAGCTCAACGGGAATCTCTGGGGACGGTGGCTACACCTTC
.	TRBV6-1	.	TRBJ2-4	CASSDAGGENIQYF	TGTGCCAGCAGTGATGCAGGGGGGGAAAACATTCAGTACTTC
.	TRBV11-1	.	TRBJ2-7	CASSLATDTTYEQYF	TGTGCCAGCAGCTTAGCGACAGATACCACCTACGAGCAGTACTTC
once	TRBV29-1	.	TRBJ2-1	CSVVGREHEQFF	TGCAGCGTCGTAGGCAGAGAACATGAGCAGTTCTTC
.	TRBV30	TRBD1	TRBJ1-1	CAWSGQGGAEAFF	TGTGCCTGGAGTGGACAGGGAGGCGCTGAAGCTTTCTTT
.	TRBV5-1	TRBD1	TRBJ2-7	CASSPGQSPYEQYF	TGCGCCAGCAGCCCGGGACAGTCTCCCTACGAGCAGTACTTC
once	TRBV11-2	.	TRBJ2-2	CASSLSHIQDTGELFF	TGTGCCAGCAGCTTATCACACATTCAGGACACCGGGGAGCTGTTTTTT